What follows are 10 T cell receptor beta chains derived from one specimen sequenced in a study of T cell clones after liver transplantation. The protocol was immunoSEQ multiplex PCR, while the TCRdb copy is restricted to in-frame clones and leaves out a portion. This sample has about 11,000 clones, with about 71% found just once. The sample was CD4+ T cells from blood, taken approximately 30 months after liver transplant. These receptors were taken from a human patient who received a liver transplant. Some of these T cells may belong to the graft donor.

This chain links TRBV2 with TRBJ2-6, with TRBD1 matching over 7 bases. CDR3 length equals 17 residues. Germline CDR1 and CDR2: SNHLY and FYNNEI. V dropped 1 base and J dropped 2; count of bases not matched to a gene: 5. The CDR3 loop is CASSEDLTGAGANVLTF. In DNA, the CDR3 is TGTGCCAGCAGTGAAGACTTAACAGGGGCTGGGGCCAACGTCCTGACTTTC.

J is TRBJ2-7 and V is TRBV5-4; the D is unclear. CDR1 and CDR2 from the germline V gene are SGHNT and YYREEE (reference sequence). V gave up 0 bases and J gave up 6 bases, with 4 bases separating them. This CDR3 region has 11 residues. CDR3 in amino acids: CASSLGGEQYF. As DNA, the CDR3 is TGTGCCAGCAGCTTGGGGGGCGAGCAGTACTTC.

This chain links TRBV6-5 with TRBJ2-5; D unresolved. Germline V gene data show CDR1 as MNHEY and CDR2 as SVGAGI. The ends were cut back, 8 bases at V and 5 bases at J, with 9 bases in the middle. The CDR3 is made up of 11 amino acids. The CDR3 loop is CASRSAETQYF. The CDR3 region has the DNA TGTGCCAGCCGGAGCGCGGAGACCCAGTACTTC.

The chain recombines TRBV7-4 with TRBJ2-2; 10 bases agree with TRBD2. CDR3 length: 16 residues. Germline V gene sequence: CDR1 SGHVT, CDR2 SQSDAQ. V shed 5 bases and J 4 bases; nucleotides not matched to a gene: 7. CDR3 protein: CASSNWASGGTGELFF. The CDR3 DNA reads TGTGCCAGCAGCAACTGGGCTAGCGGGGGCACCGGGGAGCTGTTTTTT.

This clone was recorded a few times. This chain uses TRBV7-9 with TRBJ2-5; possibly TRBD1 or TRBD2 for D (5 bases each). CDR3 size: 14 residues. Trimming took 2 bases from V and 4 from J, leaving 11 bases between them. Germline V lookup: CDR1 SEHNR, CDR2 FQNEAQ (reference sequence). The CDR3 sequence: CASSLIGARETQYF. The CDR3 DNA reads as TGTGCCAGCAGCTTAATCGGGGCTAGAGAGACCCAGTACTTC.

The gene calls are TRBV4-1 and TRBJ2-1, with a tentative D call TRBD2 (6 bases). The CDR3 covers 14 residues. V lost 1 base and J 8 bases, leaving 12 bases between the germline ends. In germline, CDR1 is MGHRA, CDR2 YSYEKL. The CDR3 DNA reads TGCGCCAGCAGCCAAGTGCCGGGAGTGGATGAGCAGTTCTTC. Amino acids: CASSQVPGVDEQFF.

This clone was detected only a few times. This chain links TRBV10-1 with TRBJ2-3; maybe TRBD2 (6 bases). The CDR3 runs to 18 residues. CDR1 is WNHNN and CDR2 is SYGVQD in the germline V gene (reference sequence). V was clipped by 0 bases and J by 2 bases, with 18 bases between them. The CDR3 DNA reads as TGCGCCAGCAGTGAGTCTATTCGAAGGCGGGAACTCACAGATACGCAGTATTTT. It is translated as CASSESIRRRELTDTQYF.

The J gene is TRBJ2-5, the V gene TRBV28; no definite D call. The CDR3 runs to 14 residues. The ends were cut back, 3 bases at V and 1 base at J, with 9 bases in the middle. The germline CDR1 and CDR2 sequences are MDHEN and SYDVKM. This CDR3 is CASSFGTAQETQYF. The DNA for the CDR3 is TGTGCCAGCAGTTTCGGTACAGCCCAAGAGACCCAGTACTTC.

This chain joins TRBV27 and TRBJ2-3; D ambiguous. Germline CDR1 and CDR2: MNHEY and SMNVEV (reference sequence). The CDR3 covers 16 residues. With 1 base removed from V and 5 bases from J, the gap between germline ends came to 16 bases. CDR3 sequence: CASSLLATNVIDTQYF. CDR3 DNA sequence: TGTGCCAGCAGTTTATTAGCAACTAATGTTATAGATACGCAGTATTTT.

This chain uses TRBV30 with TRBJ1-3, with TRBD1 as a possible D gene (5 bases). Germline CDR1 reads GTSNPN; CDR2 reads SVGIG (reference sequence). The CDR3 is 15 amino acids. The V and J ends lost 0 bases and 7 bases respectively, with 16 bases between them. The CDR3, as DNA: TGTGCCTGGAGTGTAGGGGACCTAAGGAGGAACACCATATATTTT. Protein: CAWSVGDLRRNTIYF.